These 23 T cell receptor beta chains were sequenced from one sample in a study of siplizumab effects on memory and regulatory T cells. Produced via immunoSEQ multiplex PCR; TCRdb's table is partial and in-frame only. The sample includes around 6,500 clones, less than 65% seen only once; the top ten take 15%. What was sequenced was effector memory CD8+ T cells sorted from blood. Subset in this sample: unstimulated CD8+ effector memory T cells. These receptors all come from a human donor in good health.

V is TRBV6-6 and J is TRBJ1-4; D might be TRBD1 (5 bases). The germline CDR1 and CDR2 sequences are MNHNY and SVGAGI (reference sequence). Trimming pared 7 bases from V and 7 bases from J, leaving 10 bases between. CDR3 size: 12 residues. As DNA, the CDR3 is TGTGCCAGCAACCCCGGGACTGAAAAACTGTTTTTT. This sequence encodes CASNPGTEKLFF.

The V and J genes are TRBV7-1 and TRBJ1-3, with D unclear. TRBV7-1 is marked as an open reading frame, function uncertain. The V and J ends lost 7 bases and 4 bases respectively, with 14 bases between them. The CDR3 length is 14 residues. This chain's CDR3 is CASTPLGGGNTIYF. The CDR3 DNA sequence: TGTGCCAGCACTCCCTTAGGAGGGGGAAACACCATATATTTT.

The CDR3 sequence is CASSPGRGEGYTF. In nucleotides, the CDR3 is TGTGCCAGCAGCCCGGGACGGGGCGAGGGCTACACCTTC. V usage is TRBV9 and J usage is TRBJ1-2; a weak D match, TRBD1 (5 bases). The germline V gene encodes CDR1 SGDLS and CDR2 YYNGEE. The CDR3 has 13 residues. With 4 bases removed from V and 8 bases from J, the gap between germline ends came to 15 bases.

Written as DNA, the CDR3 is TGTGCCAGCAGCGTAGACTCGGGGCCTAACTATGGCTACACCTTC. It translates to CASSVDSGPNYGYTF. The chain uses TRBV9 and TRBJ1-2; possibly TRBD1 for D (5 bases). Germline-derived CDR1 and CDR2 are SGDLS and YYNGEE. The V end was cut by 0 bases, the J end by 0 bases, with 9 bases between. CDR3 length: 15 residues.

This clone came up a few times. This chain uses TRBV5-6 with TRBJ1-5; D gene uncertain. Trimming removed 1 base at V and 4 bases at J, with 18 bases between. Germline CDR1 and CDR2: SGHDT and YYEEEE. This CDR3 is 17 amino acids long. DNA of the CDR3: TGTGCCAGCAGCTTGTCGACCCTCTCGGCCGCTAATCAGCCCCAGCATTTT. The encoded protein is CASSLSTLSAANQPQHF.

This clone was counted between two and nine times. In nucleotides, the CDR3 is TGTGCCAGCAGCTTGGTAGGCAGCGACCAAGAGACCCAGTACTTC. The encoded protein is CASSLVGSDQETQYF. V and J are TRBV5-5 and TRBJ2-5; D is unresolved. Germline-derived CDR1 and CDR2 are SGHKS and YYEKEE (reference sequence). Between the trimmed V and J ends, which lost 0 bases and 0 bases, there was a span of 9 bases. CDR3 length: 15 amino acids.

CDR3 coding DNA: TGTGCCAGCAGCCAAGTCTTAGAGACATTCAATGAGCAGTTCTTC. Its protein product is CASSQVLETFNEQFF. The chain joins TRBV5-8 to TRBJ2-1; D is undetermined. Trimming removed 4 bases from V and 6 bases from J, with 17 bases in between. Germline V lookup: CDR1 SGHTS, CDR2 YDEGEE. The CDR3 extends over 15 amino acids.

J is TRBJ2-1 and V is TRBV6-4, with 9 bases aligning to TRBD1. The germline V gene encodes CDR1 MRHNA and CDR2 SNTAGT. The junction had 5 bases not matched to a gene; V was cut back by 3 bases and J by 8 bases. CDR3 length equals 14 residues. The CDR3 DNA follows: TGTGCCAGCAGTGAGGGACAGGGCCCCCATGAGCAGTTCTTC. The encoded protein is CASSEGQGPHEQFF.

The chain is built from TRBV29-1 and TRBJ2-7, with 8 bases identical to TRBD1. The CDR3 consists of 13 residues. Germline values: CDR1 SQVTM, CDR2 ANQGSEA. With V trimmed by 6 bases and J by 0 bases, 4 bases remained unmatched. CDR3 nucleotides: TGCAGCGTCCCGGACAGGGACTCCTACGAGCAGTACTTC. It translates to CSVPDRDSYEQYF.

This chain connects TRBV5-1 to TRBJ2-7, with D tentatively TRBD1 (6 bases). Germline CDR1 reads SGHRS; CDR2 reads YFSETQ. Trimming cost V 2 bases and J 2 bases, with 11 bases left between them. This CDR3 is built from 14 residues. The CDR3 region is CASSFRDTTYEQYF. The CDR3, as DNA: TGCGCCAGCAGCTTCCGGGACACTACCTACGAGCAGTACTTC. The variable domain in full, with the rest retrieved from reference TRBV5-1 and TRBJ2-7, is KAGVTQTPRYLIKTRGQQVTLSCSPISGHRSVSWYQQTPGQGLQFLFEYFSETQRNKGNFPGRFSGRQFSNSRSEMNVSTLELGDSALYLCASSFRDTTYEQYFGPGTRLTVT.

This clone appeared a few times. The V gene is TRBV12-5, the J gene TRBJ2-2; either TRBD1 or TRBD2 may supply D (6 bases each). The V end lost 9 bases, the J end lost 8 bases, and 19 bases lay between the germline ends. This CDR3 contains 14 residues. The germline gives CDR1 LGHNT, CDR2 FRNRAP. CDR3 protein: CASQTGGMGGELFF. CDR3 in DNA: TGTGCTAGCCAGACAGGAGGGATGGGGGGGGAGCTGTTTTTT.

This clone was seen a single time. This sequence joins TRBV7-9 and TRBJ2-5; weak D call: TRBD1 (5 bases). The CDR3 is 15 residues long. The germline V gene has CDR1 SEHNR and CDR2 FQNEAQ (reference sequence). Trimming pared 1 base from V and 3 bases from J, leaving 12 bases between. This CDR3 reads CASSLVAQTEETQYF. CDR3 coding DNA: TGTGCCAGCAGCTTAGTGGCCCAGACAGAAGAGACCCAGTACTTC.

The genes are TRBV28 and TRBJ1-5; D is undetermined. CDR1 MDHEN and CDR2 SYDVKM come from the germline V gene. The CDR3 is 17 amino acids. The V gene lost 2 bases and the J gene lost 4 bases, with 18 bases spanning the gap. The CDR3 nucleotides read TGTGCCAGCAGTTTACTTCCAGGACCCACTTTTAATCAGCCCCAGCATTTT. Encoded protein: CASSLLPGPTFNQPQHF.

A remark on this clone: Other DNA sequences in the same sample also yield this CDR3. The rearrangement joins TRBV7-2 to TRBJ2-7, with D possibly being TRBD2 (6 bases). Germline-derived CDR1 and CDR2 are SGHTA and FQGNSA. Trimming removed 5 bases at V and 0 bases at J, with 14 bases between. The CDR3 consists of 15 residues. The CDR3 loop reads CASSPLTSSSYEQYF. The CDR3 DNA follows: TGTGCCAGCAGCCCCCTAACTAGCAGCTCCTACGAGCAGTACTTC.

Within the sample, this clone is medium-sized. The chain employs TRBV28 and TRBJ2-3; 9 nucleotides align to TRBD2. With 6 bases clipped from V and 5 bases from J, the junction kept 6 bases outside the gene matches. The CDR3 is 14 residues long. Per the germline V gene, CDR1 is MDHEN and CDR2 is SYDVKM. The CDR3 is CASSSGTSLDTQYF. Written as DNA, the CDR3 is TGTGCCAGCAGCTCCGGGACTAGCTTAGATACGCAGTATTTT.

The rearrangement uses TRBV30 and TRBJ1-5; TRBD1 aligns across 7 bases. The CDR3 consists of 14 residues. Germline-derived CDR1 and CDR2 are GTSNPN and SVGIG (reference sequence). J gave up 3 bases and V 3 bases, and 5 bases lay outside the gene matches. The CDR3 reads CAWSAGGFNQPQHF. The CDR3 bases are TGTGCCTGGAGCGCAGGGGGGTTCAATCAGCCCCAGCATTTT. Filled out from reference TRBV30 and TRBJ1-5, the complete variable domain reads SQTIHQWPATLVQPVGSPLSLECTVEGTSNPNLYWYRQAAGRGLQLLFYSVGIGQISSEVPQNLSASRPQDRQFILSSKKLLLSDSGFYLCAWSAGGFNQPQHFGDGTRLSIL.

The CDR3 DNA follows: TGTGCCTGGAGCCACCGACAGGATTCGAACACCGGGGAGCTGTTTTTT. This codes for CAWSHRQDSNTGELFF. This chain connects TRBV30 to TRBJ2-2; tentatively, D is TRBD1 (6 bases). Looked up from germline, CDR1 is GTSNPN and CDR2 is SVGIG (reference sequence). Trimming took 3 bases from V and 0 from J, leaving 14 bases between them. This CDR3 comprises 16 residues.

The sample holds a few counts of this clone. The rearrangement links TRBV29-1 to TRBJ1-2; no clear D gene. Trimming removed 4 bases at V and 4 bases at J, with 10 bases between. The CDR3 length is 12 residues. The V gene's germline CDR1 is SQVTM and CDR2 ANQGSEA. CDR3 sequence: CSVGTGPYGYTF. The CDR3 DNA follows: TGCAGCGTTGGGACGGGCCCCTATGGCTACACCTTC.

The genes are TRBV2 and TRBJ1-1, with no clear D. Germline CDR1 reads SNHLY; CDR2 reads FYNNEI. V lost 10 bases, J lost 1 base, and 13 bases lay in between. This CDR3 region has 13 residues. CDR3 DNA sequence: TGTGCCACCCTGGGCTCAGGGAACACTGAAGCTTTCTTT. Protein sequence: CATLGSGNTEAFF.

The chain combines TRBV14 with TRBJ2-7, with D possibly being TRBD1 (6 bases). The CDR3 loop spans 13 amino acids. V dropped 4 bases and J dropped 3 bases, with 10 bases sitting between them. Germline assignment: CDR1 SGHDN and CDR2 FVKESK. The CDR3 coding sequence is TGTGCCAGCAGCCCTCAGGGGAACTACGAGCAGTACTTC. It specifies CASSPQGNYEQYF.

V gene TRBV10-3 combines with J gene TRBJ1-6; D is unresolved. This CDR3 is built from 16 residues. Germline CDR1 and CDR2: ENHRY and SYGVKD. V shed 6 bases and J shed 0 bases, with 12 bases lying between them. The chain's CDR3 is CAIRETGSSYNSPLHF. In nucleotides, the CDR3 is TGTGCCATCAGAGAGACTGGCAGCTCCTATAATTCACCCCTCCACTTT.

This chain joins TRBV2 and TRBJ1-2, with a weak D call TRBD1 (5 bases). V was trimmed by 2 bases and J by 7 bases, leaving 20 bases between them. Germline loops: CDR1 SNHLY, CDR2 FYNNEI. The CDR3 loop spans 16 amino acids. The CDR3 protein is CASSERVGVPGAGYTF. The CDR3 coding sequence is TGTGCCAGCAGTGAAAGGGTGGGGGTCCCCGGGGCTGGCTACACCTTC. The variable domain in full, completed from reference TRBV2 and TRBJ1-2, reads EPEVTQTPSHQVTQMGQEVILRCVPISNHLYFYWYRQILGQKVEFLVSFYNNEISEKSEIFDDQFSVERPDGSNFTLKIRSTKLEDSAMYFCASSERVGVPGAGYTFGSGTRLTVV.

As DNA, the CDR3 is TGTGCCAGTAGTATCGGGGTCTCTGAAGCTTTCTTT. Amino acids: CASSIGVSEAFF. The chain employs TRBV19 and TRBJ1-1; D not certain. The CDR3 is made up of 12 amino acids. The germline gives CDR1 LNHDA, CDR2 SQIVND (reference sequence). V lost 3 bases and J 6 bases, leaving 8 bases between the germline ends.